This T cell receptor (beta chain) appears in the sequencing data of a study of blood T cell repertoires in COVID-19. V was clipped by 1 base and J by 0 bases, with 13 bases between them. Germline V lookup: CDR1 SGHAT, CDR2 FQNNGV. The CDR3 is 17 amino acids. The assay was immunoSEQ multiplex PCR, and TCRdb's table has in-frame clones only and misses some. The sample lists roughly 200,000 clones, 78% seen once, with 2.5% to 3.5% in the top ten. The receptor's source is a woman older than 75 with active or convalescent COVID-19. The sequencing input was peripheral blood. This chain links TRBV11-2 with TRBJ2-1, with D uncertain. Here the CDR3 reads CASSLVPARSSYNEQFF. The CDR3 region has the DNA TGTGCCAGCAGCTTAGTGCCCGCCCGGAGCTCCTACAATGAGCAGTTCTTC.